These 29 T cell receptor beta chains originate from one sample sequenced in a study of cytomegalovirus exposure and HLA in healthy donors. In the PCR, 60 Vbeta and 13 Jbeta primers were used. Clones were read by immunoSEQ multiplex PCR, and TCRdb kept only the in-frame ones, dropping some. The sample holds 150,000 to 200,000 clones, roughly 84% seen once. The material sequenced was PBMCs. The receptors originated from a woman aged 18-29 years in good health and CMV-seronegative.

The chain uses TRBV5-5 and TRBJ1-2; tentative D call: TRBD1 (5 bases). The CDR3 runs 15 residues. CDR1 and CDR2 (germline): SGHKS, YYEKEE (reference sequence). Trimming removed 0 bases from V and 2 bases from J, with 11 bases in between. This CDR3 is CASSLDAGRNYGYTF. The CDR3 DNA is TGTGCCAGCAGCTTGGACGCGGGACGGAACTATGGCTACACCTTC.

CDR3 coding DNA: TGTGCCATCAGTGAACCTGGACAGGGGGGCACTGAAGCTTTCTTT. This translates into CAISEPGQGGTEAFF. The chain uses TRBV10-3 and TRBJ1-1; TRBD1 aligns across 10 bases. V was clipped by 3 bases and J by 4 bases; unmatched bases: 5. Germline CDR1 reads ENHRY; CDR2 reads SYGVKD. The CDR3 is made up of 15 amino acids.

The chain has TRBV6-1 and TRBJ2-7; 11 bases line up with TRBD2. With 5 bases clipped from V and 2 bases from J, the junction kept 5 bases outside the gene matches. Germline loops: CDR1 MNHNS, CDR2 SASEGT. CDR3 length: 15 residues. CDR3: CASSLTSGVPYEQYF. The CDR3, as DNA: TGTGCCAGCAGTCTGACTAGCGGGGTCCCCTACGAGCAGTACTTC.

This clone appeared a single time. The DNA for the CDR3 is TGTGCCAGCACCCTCCCCTGGGACAATTTTGAAGGAACTGAAGCTTTCTTT. This codes for CASTLPWDNFEGTEAFF. The chain carries TRBV28 and TRBJ1-1; TRBD1 might be the D (6 bases). Trimming left V 7 bases short and J 5 bases short, with 26 bases between. In germline, CDR1 is MDHEN, CDR2 SYDVKM. This CDR3 comprises 17 residues.

V usage is TRBV2 and J usage is TRBJ1-2, with 8 bases that match TRBD1. The J segment lost 5 bases and the V segment lost 5 bases, leaving 10 bases of the junction unmatched. The CDR3 covers 15 residues. CDR1 is SNHLY, CDR2 FYNNEI, per germline. The CDR3 spells CASSRQGYLVYGYTF. CDR3 coding DNA: TGTGCCAGCAGTAGACAGGGGTACTTAGTGTATGGCTACACCTTC.

The V gene is TRBV5-1, the J gene TRBJ2-7; possibly TRBD2 for D (5 bases). CDR3 length: 13 amino acids. The germline CDR1 and CDR2 sequences are SGHRS and YFSETQ. V lost 4 bases to trimming and J lost 2 bases, with 10 bases between them. CDR3 in DNA: TGCGCCAGCAGCCCGCCGGGAACCTACGAGCAGTACTTC. This sequence encodes CASSPPGTYEQYF. The variable domain in full, completed from reference TRBV5-1 and TRBJ2-7, reads KAGVTQTPRYLIKTRGQQVTLSCSPISGHRSVSWYQQTPGQGLQFLFEYFSETQRNKGNFPGRFSGRQFSNSRSEMNVSTLELGDSALYLCASSPPGTYEQYFGPGTRLTVT.

This chain connects TRBV6-1 to TRBJ1-3; D not certain. The V gene's germline CDR1 is MNHNS and CDR2 SASEGT. Deletions cut 6 bases from V and 0 bases from J, with 12 bases between. CDR3 length: 15 residues. The CDR3 sequence is CASRLLTDSGNTIYF. For the CDR3, the DNA is TGTGCCAGCAGATTGTTAACAGACTCTGGAAACACCATATATTTT.

V usage is TRBV4-1 and J usage is TRBJ2-1; TRBD1 aligns across 7 bases. This CDR3 is built from 15 residues. V trimming: 0 bases; J trimming: 4 bases; junction bases outside the gene matches: 3. Germline CDR1 reads MGHRA; CDR2 reads YSYEKL. In nucleotides, the CDR3 is TGCGCCAGCAGCCAAGACGGGACAGTTTACAATGAGCAGTTCTTC. As protein: CASSQDGTVYNEQFF.

The genes are TRBV18 and TRBJ1-1; D is possibly TRBD1 (6 bases). Trimming left V 3 bases short and J 4 bases short, with 9 bases between. CDR1 and CDR2 (germline): KGHSH, LQKENI. CDR3 length equals 13 residues. The chain's CDR3 is CASSPRGGTEAFF. CDR3 DNA: TGTGCCAGCTCACCGAGGGGGGGCACTGAAGCTTTCTTT.

The gene calls are TRBV27 and TRBJ1-6, with TRBD1 as a possible D gene (5 bases). Trimming left V 2 bases short and J 7 bases short, with 12 bases between. CDR3 size: 15 residues. The germline CDR1 and CDR2 sequences are MNHEY and SMNVEV (reference sequence). Written as DNA, the CDR3 is TGTGCCAGCAGTTTACAGGGTGGGGGGAATTCACCCCTCCACTTT. It is translated as CASSLQGGGNSPLHF.

Here the CDR3 reads CASSTRRRSYEQYF. CDR3 DNA: TGTGCCAGTAGTACCCGCAGGCGATCCTACGAGCAGTACTTC. V and J are TRBV19 and TRBJ2-7; D remains unclear. The length of the CDR3 is 14 residues. V gave up 4 bases and J gave up 1 base, with 11 bases separating them. From germline, CDR1 is LNHDA and CDR2 SQIVND (reference sequence).

This clone was seen a few times. The chain links TRBV7-8 to TRBJ2-1; 7 bases agree with TRBD2. V shed 6 bases, J shed 6 bases, and the junction held 5 bases outside the gene matches. The CDR3 extends over 13 amino acids. Germline-derived CDR1 and CDR2 are SGHVS and FQNEAQ. The DNA for the CDR3 is TGTGCCAGCAGTTCGACTAGCTTCAATGAGCAGTTCTTC. This sequence encodes CASSSTSFNEQFF.

A single count supports this clone. V and J are TRBV5-6 and TRBJ1-2; D remains unclear. The length of the CDR3 is 12 residues. Trimming stripped 4 bases from V and 7 bases from J, with 11 bases between. The germline gives CDR1 SGHDT, CDR2 YYEEEE. The chain's CDR3 is CASSQVDSGYTF. CDR3 sequence (DNA): TGTGCCAGCAGCCAGGTGGATTCTGGCTACACCTTC.

The chain uses TRBV19 and TRBJ2-6, with D maybe TRBD1 (6 bases). V lost 6 bases and J lost 2, with 11 bases in between. Germline V gene sequence: CDR1 LNHDA, CDR2 SQIVND (reference sequence). The length of the CDR3 is 15 residues. CDR3 DNA: TGTGCCAGTAGCGTTACAGGGCCTGGGGCCAACGTCCTGACTTTC. Translated, it gives CASSVTGPGANVLTF.

The V gene is TRBV5-1, the J gene TRBJ2-3, with 14 bases identical to TRBD2. This CDR3 is 20 amino acids long. Germline lookup yields CDR1 SGHRS and CDR2 YFSETQ. The junction had 9 bases not matched to a gene; V was cut back by 0 bases and J by 0 bases. The CDR3 reads CASSLAGTSGGPTSTDTQYF. In DNA form, the CDR3 reads TGCGCCAGCAGCTTGGCCGGGACTAGCGGGGGACCTACTAGCACAGATACGCAGTATTTT.

V and J are TRBV19 and TRBJ2-1; D may be TRBD2 (6 bases). The CDR3 contains 16 residues. Germline V gene sequence: CDR1 LNHDA, CDR2 SQIVND (reference sequence). The germline V and J ends were trimmed by 2 bases and 0 bases, with 11 bases remaining between them. CDR3 coding DNA: TGTGCCAGTAGTATACAGGGACTGAGCTCCTACAATGAGCAGTTCTTC. Its translation: CASSIQGLSSYNEQFF.

The CDR3 DNA reads as TGTGCCAGTACCTTAGGACAGGGAAAAGAGGAGACCCAGTACTTC. Protein product: CASTLGQGKEETQYF. V usage is TRBV19 and J usage is TRBJ2-5; TRBD1 matches at 8 bases. The CDR3 spans 15 residues. The trim removed 7 bases at V and 5 bases at J, leaving 12 bases unmatched. From germline, CDR1 is LNHDA and CDR2 SQIVND (reference sequence).

This rearrangement joins TRBV29-1 to TRBJ1-2, with no clear D. The CDR3 sequence is 13 residues long. CDR1 is SQVTM, CDR2 ANQGSEA, per germline. The V end lost 4 bases, the J end lost 4 bases, and 13 bases lay between the germline ends. CDR3 nucleotide sequence: TGCAGCGTTGGATTAGGAGAGGGCTATGGCTACACCTTC. Translated: CSVGLGEGYGYTF. The whole variable domain, filled in from reference TRBV29-1 and TRBJ1-2, reads SAVISQKPSRDICQRGTSLTIQCQVDSQVTMMFWYRQQPGQSLTLIATANQGSEATYESGFVIDKFPISRPNLTFSTLTVSNMSPEDSSIYLCSVGLGEGYGYTFGSGTRLTVV.

This clone was detected only once. This chain joins TRBV6-5 and TRBJ1-1; D not certain. V lost 5 bases and J lost 1, with 14 bases in between. Germline CDR1 is MNHEY and CDR2 is SVGAGI. CDR3 size: 15 residues. The CDR3 loop is CASSGRSAGNTEAFF. As DNA, the CDR3 is TGTGCCAGCAGTGGGCGAAGTGCGGGGAACACTGAAGCTTTCTTT.

The rearrangement joins TRBV28 to TRBJ1-2, with D unclear. The ends were cut back, 1 base at V and 8 bases at J, with 8 bases in the middle. The CDR3 sequence is 12 residues long. CDR1 is MDHEN, CDR2 SYDVKM, per germline. DNA of the CDR3: TGTGCCAGCAGTTTATCGGGGTACGGCTACACCTTC. Translating gives CASSLSGYGYTF.

The rearrangement joins TRBV21-1 to TRBJ2-7; TRBD1 is taken as the D call from the table, unchecked against the DNA. TRBV21-1 is a listed pseudogene. This CDR3 has 11 residues. The CDR3 DNA sequence: TGTGCCAGCATGACCCCAGGGGGCAAGTACTTC. It encodes CASMTPGGKYF.

The chain employs TRBV9 and TRBJ2-2, with 10 bases identical to TRBD2. The V and J ends lost 3 bases and 2 bases, in that order; junction bases with no gene match: 13. The germline V gene encodes CDR1 SGDLS and CDR2 YYNGEE. The CDR3 length is 19 residues. The CDR3: CASSAVIAGGHSNTGELFF. CDR3 DNA: TGTGCCAGCAGCGCCGTCATAGCGGGGGGCCACTCAAACACCGGGGAGCTGTTTTTT. The full variable domain, in which reference TRBV9 and TRBJ2-2 provide the parts outside the CDR3, is DSGVTQTPKHLITATGQRVTLRCSPRSGDLSVYWYQQSLDQGLQFLIQYYNGEERAKGNILERFSAQQFPDLHSELNLSSLELGDSALYFCASSAVIAGGHSNTGELFFGEGSRLTVL.

This chain joins TRBV7-2 and TRBJ2-7; 11 bases are a match to TRBD2. The junction had 3 bases not matched to a gene; V was cut back by 4 bases and J by 4 bases. Germline loops: CDR1 SGHTA, CDR2 FQGNSA. This CDR3 comprises 14 residues. Here the CDR3 reads CASSYSGGAYEQYF. CDR3 nucleotides: TGTGCCAGCAGCTATAGCGGGGGGGCGTACGAGCAGTACTTC.

The chain combines TRBV5-1 with TRBJ2-5; D unresolved. The end of the DNA is better explained by TRBJ2-7, so the J call may be wrong. This CDR3 is 13 amino acids long. Germline CDR1 reads SGHRS; CDR2 reads YFSETQ. The CDR3: CASSSPSSYEQYF. The CDR3, as DNA: TGCGCCAGCAGCTCCCCTAGCTCCTACGAGCAGTACTTC.

J is TRBJ2-1 and V is TRBV2; possible D gene TRBD1, 6 bases. The CDR3 runs 15 residues. Trimming removed 3 bases at V and 3 bases at J, with 12 bases between. Germline CDR1 reads SNHLY; CDR2 reads FYNNEI. The CDR3 sequence: CASSEGQLSYNEQFF. The CDR3 coding sequence is TGTGCCAGCAGTGAGGGACAACTGAGCTACAATGAGCAGTTCTTC.

This chain connects TRBV4-1 to TRBJ2-1, with 13 nucleotides matching TRBD2. CDR1 is MGHRA and CDR2 is YSYEKL in the germline V gene. After removal of 4 bases from V and 8 bases from J, the junction contained 11 bases not matched to a gene. The CDR3 sequence is 17 residues long. The CDR3 region has the DNA TGCGCCAGCAGCCGCGGACTAGCGGGGGCACGTCTGTATGAGCAGTTCTTC. It is translated as CASSRGLAGARLYEQFF.

V is TRBV7-9 and J is TRBJ2-3, with a weak D call TRBD2 (5 bases). The germline gives CDR1 SEHNR, CDR2 FQNEAQ (reference sequence). The V gene lost 2 bases and the J gene lost 0 bases, with 12 bases spanning the gap. The CDR3 runs 16 residues. CDR3 nucleotides: TGTGCCAGCAGCTTATTACTAGATTCTAGCACAGATACGCAGTATTTT. It translates to CASSLLLDSSTDTQYF. Supplemented by reference TRBV7-9 and TRBJ2-3, the full variable domain reads DTGVSQNPRHKITKRGQNVTFRCDPISEHNRLYWYRQTLGQGPEFLTYFQNEAQLEKSRLLSDRFSAERPKGSFSTLEIQRTEQGDSAMYLCASSLLLDSSTDTQYFGPGTRLTVL.

The J gene is TRBJ1-3, the V gene TRBV7-6; 8 nucleotides match TRBD1. The CDR3 loop spans 16 amino acids. Germline loops: CDR1 SGHVS, CDR2 FNYEAQ. Trimming at V came to 1 base and at J to 2 bases, leaving 4 bases not matched to a gene. CDR3 amino acids: CASSLGTGYPGNTIYF. The CDR3 nucleotides read TGTGCCAGCAGCTTAGGGACAGGGTACCCTGGAAACACCATATATTTT.

DNA of the CDR3: TGTGCCAGCAGTGAACCTCCATACTCCGACAGCCTTAACACTGAAGCTTTCTTT. Amino acids: CASSEPPYSDSLNTEAFF. The chain joins TRBV6-1 to TRBJ1-1, with D maybe TRBD1 (5 bases). V gave up 2 bases and J gave up 2 bases, with 21 bases separating them. The germline gives CDR1 MNHNS, CDR2 SASEGT. The CDR3 contains 18 residues.